The TCR beta chain under discussion was sequenced for a study of OX40 agonist ivuxolimab in advanced cancers. The repertoire was sequenced with immunoSEQ multiplex PCR; TCRdb's copy has only in-frame clones and lacks some. The repertoire holds over 55,000 clones, with approximately 80% as singletons. This clone appeared once. Germline trimming cut 2 bases from V and 7 bases from J; bases unmatched to any gene: 4. The germline V gene encodes CDR1 LNHNV and CDR2 YYDKDF (reference sequence). The CDR3 sequence is 15 residues long. The rearrangement uses TRBV15 and TRBJ1-5; 11 bases map to TRBD1. The sequence was collected from an adult with an advanced solid tumor such as melanoma, head and neck, liver or kidney cancer. The material was CD4+ or CD8+ T cells sorted from blood, obtained in a trial of the OX40 agonist ivuxolimab. As DNA, the CDR3 is TGTGCCACCAGCAGAACCCGGGACAGGGGGCAGCCCCAGCATTTT. Protein: CATSRTRDRGQPQHF.